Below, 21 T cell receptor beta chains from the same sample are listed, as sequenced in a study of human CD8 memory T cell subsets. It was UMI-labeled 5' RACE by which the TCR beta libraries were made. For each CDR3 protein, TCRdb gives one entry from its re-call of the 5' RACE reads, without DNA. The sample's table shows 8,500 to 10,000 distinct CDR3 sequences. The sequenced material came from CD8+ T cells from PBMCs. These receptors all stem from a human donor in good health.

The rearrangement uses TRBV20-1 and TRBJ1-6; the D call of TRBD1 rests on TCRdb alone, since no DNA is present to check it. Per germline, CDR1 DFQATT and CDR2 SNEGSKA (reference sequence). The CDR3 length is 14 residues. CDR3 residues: CSARGGRVPSPLHF.

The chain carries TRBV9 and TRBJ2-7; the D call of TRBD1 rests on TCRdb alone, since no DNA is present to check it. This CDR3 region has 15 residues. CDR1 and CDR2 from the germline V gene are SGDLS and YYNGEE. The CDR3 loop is CASSVGDLGVYEQYF.

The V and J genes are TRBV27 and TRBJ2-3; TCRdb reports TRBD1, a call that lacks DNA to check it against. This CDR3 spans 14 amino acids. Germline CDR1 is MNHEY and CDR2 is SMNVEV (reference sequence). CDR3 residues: CASSLKGAKDTQYF.

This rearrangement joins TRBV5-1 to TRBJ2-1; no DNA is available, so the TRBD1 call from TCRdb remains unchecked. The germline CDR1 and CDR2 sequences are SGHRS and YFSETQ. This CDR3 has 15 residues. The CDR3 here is CASSNDRGEYNEQFF.

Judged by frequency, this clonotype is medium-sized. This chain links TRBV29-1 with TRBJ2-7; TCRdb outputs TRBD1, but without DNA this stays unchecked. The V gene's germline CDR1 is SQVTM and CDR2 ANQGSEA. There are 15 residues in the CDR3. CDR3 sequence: CSVEADREEDYEQYF.

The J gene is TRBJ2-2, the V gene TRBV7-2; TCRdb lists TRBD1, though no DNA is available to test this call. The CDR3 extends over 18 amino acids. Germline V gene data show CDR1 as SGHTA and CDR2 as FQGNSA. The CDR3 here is CASSLARLDAPNTGELFF.

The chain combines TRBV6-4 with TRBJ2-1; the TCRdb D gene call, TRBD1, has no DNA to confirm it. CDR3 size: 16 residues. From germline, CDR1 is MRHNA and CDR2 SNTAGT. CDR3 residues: CASSDSEGQGAGEQFF.

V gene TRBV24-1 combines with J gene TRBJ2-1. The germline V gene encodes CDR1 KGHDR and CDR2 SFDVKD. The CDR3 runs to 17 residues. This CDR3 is CATSDTLTGGAYNEQFF.

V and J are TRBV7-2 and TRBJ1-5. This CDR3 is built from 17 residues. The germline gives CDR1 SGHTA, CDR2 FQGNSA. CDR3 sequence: CASSLIPVGEGNQPQHF.

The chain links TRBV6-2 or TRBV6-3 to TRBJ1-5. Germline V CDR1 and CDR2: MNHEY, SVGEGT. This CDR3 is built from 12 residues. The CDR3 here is CASRALNQPQHF.

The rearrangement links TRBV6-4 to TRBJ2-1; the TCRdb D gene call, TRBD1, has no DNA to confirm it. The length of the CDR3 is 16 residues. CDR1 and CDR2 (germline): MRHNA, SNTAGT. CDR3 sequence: CASSGSGGQGNNEQFF.

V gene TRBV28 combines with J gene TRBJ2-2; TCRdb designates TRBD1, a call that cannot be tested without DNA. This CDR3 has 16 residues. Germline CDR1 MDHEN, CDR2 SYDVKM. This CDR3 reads CASSLGDTVGTGELFF.

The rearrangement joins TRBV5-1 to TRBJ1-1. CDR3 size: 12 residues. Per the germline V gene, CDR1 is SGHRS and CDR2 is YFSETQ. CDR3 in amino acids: CASSPGFTEAFF. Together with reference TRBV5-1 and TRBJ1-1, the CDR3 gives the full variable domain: KAGVTQTPRYLIKTRGQQVTLSCSPISGHRSVSWYQQTPGQGLQFLFEYFSETQRNKGNFPGRFSGRQFSNSRSEMNVSTLELGDSALYLCASSPGFTEAFFGQGTRLTVV.

The CDR3 sequence: CASSLEGYFEQFF. The rearrangement links TRBV7-9 to TRBJ2-1; checking the TCRdb D call of TRBD2 is not possible without DNA. The CDR3 consists of 13 residues. Per the germline V gene, CDR1 is SEHNR and CDR2 is FQNEAQ (reference sequence).

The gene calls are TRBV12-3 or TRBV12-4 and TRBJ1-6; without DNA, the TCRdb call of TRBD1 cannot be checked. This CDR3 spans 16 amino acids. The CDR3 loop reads CASSATSGTANSPLHF.

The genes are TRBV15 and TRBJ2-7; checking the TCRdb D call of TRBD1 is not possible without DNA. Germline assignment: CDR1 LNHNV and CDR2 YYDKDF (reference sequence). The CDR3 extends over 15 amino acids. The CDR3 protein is CATSIDGTGFYEQYF.

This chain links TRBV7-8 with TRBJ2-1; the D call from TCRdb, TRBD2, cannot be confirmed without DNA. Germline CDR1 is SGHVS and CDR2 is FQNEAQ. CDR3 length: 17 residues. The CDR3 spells CASSPHGTSGSYNEQFF.

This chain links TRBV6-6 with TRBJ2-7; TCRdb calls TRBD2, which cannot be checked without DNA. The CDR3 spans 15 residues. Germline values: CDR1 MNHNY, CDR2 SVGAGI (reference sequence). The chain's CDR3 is CASLTLAGGIYEQYF.

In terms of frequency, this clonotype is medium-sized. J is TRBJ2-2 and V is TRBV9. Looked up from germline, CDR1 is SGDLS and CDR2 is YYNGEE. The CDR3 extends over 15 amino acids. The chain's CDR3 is CASSPRTTNTGELFF.

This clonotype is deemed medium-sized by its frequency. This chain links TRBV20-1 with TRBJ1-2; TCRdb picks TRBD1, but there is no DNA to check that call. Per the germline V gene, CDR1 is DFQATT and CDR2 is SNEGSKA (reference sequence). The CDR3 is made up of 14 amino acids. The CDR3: CSARGQSDWGGYTF.

CDR3 region: CASSHLENTQYF. The genes are TRBV7-9 and TRBJ2-3. The CDR3 runs 12 residues. The germline V gene encodes CDR1 SEHNR and CDR2 FQNEAQ (reference sequence).